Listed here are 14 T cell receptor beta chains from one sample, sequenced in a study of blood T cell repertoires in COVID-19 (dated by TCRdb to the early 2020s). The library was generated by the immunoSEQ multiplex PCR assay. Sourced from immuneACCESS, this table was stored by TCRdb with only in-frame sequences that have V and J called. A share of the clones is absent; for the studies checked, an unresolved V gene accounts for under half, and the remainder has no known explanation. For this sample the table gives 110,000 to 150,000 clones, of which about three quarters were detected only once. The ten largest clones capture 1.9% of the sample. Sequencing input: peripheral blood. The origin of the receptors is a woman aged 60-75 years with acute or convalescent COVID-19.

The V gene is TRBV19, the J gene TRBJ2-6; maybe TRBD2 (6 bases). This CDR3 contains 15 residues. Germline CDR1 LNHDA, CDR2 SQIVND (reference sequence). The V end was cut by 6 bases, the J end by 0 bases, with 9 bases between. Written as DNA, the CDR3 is TGTGCCAGTAGGACTAGAGTCTCTGGGGCCAACGTCCTGACTTTC. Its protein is CASRTRVSGANVLTF.

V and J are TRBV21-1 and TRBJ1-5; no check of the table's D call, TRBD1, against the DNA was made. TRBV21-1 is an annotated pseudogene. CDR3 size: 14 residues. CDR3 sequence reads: CASSKYQGNQPQHF. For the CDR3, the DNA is TGTGCCAGCAGCAAATACCAGGGCAATCAGCCCCAGCATTTT.

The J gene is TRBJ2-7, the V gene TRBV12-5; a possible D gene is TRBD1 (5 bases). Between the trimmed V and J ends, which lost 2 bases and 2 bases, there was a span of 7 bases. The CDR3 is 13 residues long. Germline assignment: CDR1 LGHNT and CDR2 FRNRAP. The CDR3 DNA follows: TGTGCTAGTGGTTTGAGGGGTCCCTACGAGCAGTACTTC. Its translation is CASGLRGPYEQYF.

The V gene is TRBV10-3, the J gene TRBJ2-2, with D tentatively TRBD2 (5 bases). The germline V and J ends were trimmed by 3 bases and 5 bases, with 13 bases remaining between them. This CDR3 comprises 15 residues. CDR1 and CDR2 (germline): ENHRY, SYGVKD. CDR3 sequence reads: CAISERLAGTGELFF. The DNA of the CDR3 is TGTGCCATCAGTGAAAGGCTAGCTGGTACCGGGGAGCTGTTTTTT.

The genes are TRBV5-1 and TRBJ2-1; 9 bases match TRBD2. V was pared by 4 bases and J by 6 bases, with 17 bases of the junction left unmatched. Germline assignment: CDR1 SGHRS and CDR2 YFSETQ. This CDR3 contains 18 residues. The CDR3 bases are TGCGCCAGCAGCCCTTTAGCGGGAGTCCCCAATAGCGCCAATGAGCAGTTCTTC. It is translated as CASSPLAGVPNSANEQFF.

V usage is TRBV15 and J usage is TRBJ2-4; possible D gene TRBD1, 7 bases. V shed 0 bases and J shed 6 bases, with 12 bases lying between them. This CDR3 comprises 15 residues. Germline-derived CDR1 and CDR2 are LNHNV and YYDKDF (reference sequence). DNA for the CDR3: TGTGCCACCAGCAGAGATGGAGGGGGCCTAAACATTCAGTACTTC. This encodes CATSRDGGGLNIQYF.

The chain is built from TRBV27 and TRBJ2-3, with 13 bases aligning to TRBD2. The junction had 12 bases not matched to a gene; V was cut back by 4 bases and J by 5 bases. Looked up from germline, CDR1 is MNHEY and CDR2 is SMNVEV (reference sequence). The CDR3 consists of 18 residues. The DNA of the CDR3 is TGTGCCAGCAGTTCTCAACGACTAGCGGGAGGTAGGGTAGATACGCAGTATTTT. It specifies CASSSQRLAGGRVDTQYF.

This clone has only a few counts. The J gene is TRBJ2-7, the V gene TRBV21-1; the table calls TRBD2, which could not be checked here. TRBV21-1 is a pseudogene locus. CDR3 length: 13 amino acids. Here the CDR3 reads CASGLSRKNEQYF. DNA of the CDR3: TGTGCCAGTGGACTATCGAGAAAGAACGAGCAGTACTTC.

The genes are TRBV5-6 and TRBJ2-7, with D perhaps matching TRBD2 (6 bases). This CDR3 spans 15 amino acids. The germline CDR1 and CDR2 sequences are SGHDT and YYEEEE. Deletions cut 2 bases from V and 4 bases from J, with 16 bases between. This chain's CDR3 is CASSLRLALNYEQYF. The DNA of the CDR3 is TGTGCCAGCAGCTTACGTCTAGCGCTTAATTACGAGCAGTACTTC.

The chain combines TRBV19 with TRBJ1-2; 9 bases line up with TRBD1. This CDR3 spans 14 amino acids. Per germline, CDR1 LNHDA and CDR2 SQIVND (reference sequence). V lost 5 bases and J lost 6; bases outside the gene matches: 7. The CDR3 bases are TGTGCCAGTAGTCCCCAGGACAGGGGCCATGGCTACACCTTC. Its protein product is CASSPQDRGHGYTF.

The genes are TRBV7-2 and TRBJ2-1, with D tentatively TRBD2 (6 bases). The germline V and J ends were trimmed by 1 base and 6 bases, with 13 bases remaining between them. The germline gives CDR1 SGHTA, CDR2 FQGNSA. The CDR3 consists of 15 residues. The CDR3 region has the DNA TGTGCCAGCAGCTTAGACCGGACGCGGGGCAATGAGCAGTTCTTC. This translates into CASSLDRTRGNEQFF.

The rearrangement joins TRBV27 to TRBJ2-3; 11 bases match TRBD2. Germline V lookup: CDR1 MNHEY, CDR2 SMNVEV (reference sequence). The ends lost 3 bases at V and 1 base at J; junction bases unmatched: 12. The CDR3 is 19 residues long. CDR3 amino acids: CASSFGRLAGKGGTDTQYF. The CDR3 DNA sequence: TGTGCCAGCAGTTTCGGCCGACTAGCGGGAAAGGGTGGCACAGATACGCAGTATTTT.

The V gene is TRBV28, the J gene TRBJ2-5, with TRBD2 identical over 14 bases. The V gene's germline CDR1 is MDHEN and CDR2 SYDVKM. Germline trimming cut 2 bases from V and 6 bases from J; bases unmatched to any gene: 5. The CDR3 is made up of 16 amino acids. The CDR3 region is CASSLGTSGSIKTQYF. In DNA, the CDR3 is TGTGCCAGCAGTTTAGGGACTAGCGGGAGCATAAAGACCCAGTACTTC.

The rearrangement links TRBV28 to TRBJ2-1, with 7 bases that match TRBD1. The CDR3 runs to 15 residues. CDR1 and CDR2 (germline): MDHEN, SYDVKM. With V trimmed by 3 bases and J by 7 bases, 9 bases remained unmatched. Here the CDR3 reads CASSLAGTAKNEQFF. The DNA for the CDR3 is TGTGCCAGCAGTTTGGCCGGGACAGCAAAGAATGAGCAGTTCTTC. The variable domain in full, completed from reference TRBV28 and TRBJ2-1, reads DVKVTQSSRYLVKRTGEKVFLECVQDMDHENMFWYRQDPGLGLRLIYFSYDVKMKEKGDIPEGYSVSREKKERFSLILESASTNQTSMYLCASSLAGTAKNEQFFGPGTRLTVL.